The entry below gives a single T cell receptor (beta chain) sequence along with its context. This specimen comes from a study of blood T cell repertoires in COVID-19. Germline V gives CDR1 LNHDA, CDR2 SQIVND (reference sequence). V shed 1 base and J shed 2 bases, with 5 bases lying between them. The CDR3 loop spans 14 amino acids. Some clones are missing from TCRdb's copy, which holds only in-frame ones; the method was immunoSEQ multiplex PCR. The repertoire holds 150,000 to 200,000 clones, with more than 70% as singletons. The rearrangement uses TRBV19 and TRBJ2-2; D is unclear. This receptor was obtained from a man aged 40-50 years with active or convalescent COVID-19. What was sequenced was peripheral blood. The CDR3 reads CASSIGRNTGELFF. The CDR3 nucleotides are TGTGCCAGTAGTATAGGGAGAAACACCGGGGAGCTGTTTTTT.